Listed here are 10 T cell receptor beta chains from one sample, sequenced in a study of blood T cell repertoires in COVID-19. Some clones are missing from TCRdb's copy, which holds only in-frame ones; the method was immunoSEQ multiplex PCR. The sample has roughly 140,000 clones; 80% are singletons. Sequencing was performed on peripheral blood. The source is a man between 60 and 70 years old with acute or convalescent COVID-19.

The chain uses TRBV5-1 and TRBJ2-3, with TRBD2 as a possible D gene (6 bases). CDR1 and CDR2 from the germline V gene are SGHRS and YFSETQ. CDR3 length: 16 residues. Deletions cut 0 bases from V and 4 bases from J, with 15 bases between. The CDR3 coding sequence is TGCGCCAGCAGCTTGGACGGCGGGGCCCCCGCAGATACGCAGTATTTT. It yields the protein CASSLDGGAPADTQYF.

The rearrangement joins TRBV7-3 to TRBJ1-1; 10 bases agree with TRBD1. Germline V gene data show CDR1 as SGHTA and CDR2 as FQGTGA. J lost 7 bases, V lost 5 bases, and 4 bases had no gene match. The CDR3 runs to 13 residues. For the CDR3, the DNA is TGTGCCAGCAGCCCGACAGGGGGCGGTGAAGCTTTCTTT. This encodes CASSPTGGGEAFF. Full variable domain (rest looked up from reference TRBV7-3 and TRBJ1-1): GAGVSQTPSNKVTEKGKYVELRCDPISGHTALYWYRQSLGQGPEFLIYFQGTGAADDSGLPNDRFFAVRPEGSVSTLKIQRTERGDSAVYLCASSPTGGGEAFFGQGTRLTVV.

The V and J genes are TRBV19 and TRBJ2-7; D may be TRBD1 (6 bases). V was pared by 3 bases and J by 2 bases, with 11 bases between. CDR1 is LNHDA and CDR2 is SQIVND in the germline V gene (reference sequence). The CDR3 sequence is 14 residues long. The CDR3 bases are TGTGCCAGTAGTATCGGACAGCCCCCCTACGAGCAGTACTTC. Protein product: CASSIGQPPYEQYF.

This chain uses TRBV19 with TRBJ1-2, with 10 bases that match TRBD1. The CDR3 is 15 residues long. The germline gives CDR1 LNHDA, CDR2 SQIVND (reference sequence). Trimming at V came to 6 bases and at J to 8 bases, leaving 12 bases not matched to a gene. The chain's CDR3 is CASSAATDRGRGYTF. The CDR3 DNA reads TGTGCCAGTAGCGCTGCTACCGACAGGGGGCGAGGCTACACCTTC.

The gene calls are TRBV24-1 and TRBJ2-1, with 9 bases lining up with TRBD2. The CDR3 covers 16 residues. The J segment lost 2 bases and the V segment lost 5 bases, leaving 6 bases of the junction unmatched. The V gene's germline CDR1 is KGHDR and CDR2 SFDVKD. The CDR3 DNA sequence: TGTGCCACCAGTGCGTCTAGCGGGATGGCCTACAATGAGCAGTTCTTC. Encoded protein: CATSASSGMAYNEQFF.

The gene calls are TRBV27 and TRBJ1-2, with 7 bases lining up with TRBD1. This CDR3 contains 15 residues. Trimming at V came to 0 bases and at J to 7 bases, leaving 8 bases not matched to a gene. Germline V gene sequence: CDR1 MNHEY, CDR2 SMNVEV (reference sequence). The CDR3: CASSLSRQGPFGYTF. Here the CDR3 DNA reads TGTGCCAGCAGTTTATCCCGACAGGGACCCTTTGGCTACACCTTC.

This clone was counted once. The rearrangement uses TRBV27 and TRBJ1-6, with TRBD1 matching 7 bases. The trim removed 6 bases at V and 3 bases at J, leaving 5 bases unmatched. The length of the CDR3 is 15 residues. From germline, CDR1 is MNHEY and CDR2 SMNVEV (reference sequence). CDR3 sequence: CASREGQIYNSPLHF. CDR3 DNA: TGTGCCAGCAGGGAGGGACAGATCTATAATTCACCCCTCCACTTT.

This chain joins TRBV7-9 and TRBJ2-7; a possible D gene is TRBD1 (6 bases). V gave up 5 bases and J gave up 3 bases, with 14 bases separating them. The germline V gene has CDR1 SEHNR and CDR2 FQNEAQ (reference sequence). This CDR3 comprises 14 residues. CDR3 nucleotides: TGTGCCAGCAGCCGGGGACACCCAAGCTACGAGCAGTACTTC. Translated, it gives CASSRGHPSYEQYF.

The CDR3 spells CASSSGGLPAETQYF. The CDR3 nucleotides read TGTGCCAGCAGCTCAGGGGGCCTGCCTGCGGAGACCCAGTACTTC. The chain employs TRBV7-3 and TRBJ2-5; the match to TRBD1 covers 8 bases. J was trimmed by 5 bases and V by 4 bases; bases with no gene match: 9. This CDR3 is 15 amino acids long. The germline V gene has CDR1 SGHTA and CDR2 FQGTGA.

This clone was recorded a few times. The chain is built from TRBV7-9 and TRBJ2-3; no clear D gene. V was shortened by 5 bases and J by 5 bases, with 14 bases between the two germline ends. The germline gives CDR1 SEHNR, CDR2 FQNEAQ (reference sequence). The CDR3 loop spans 14 amino acids. The CDR3 here is CASSDRGSRDTQYF. DNA of the CDR3: TGTGCCAGCAGCGATAGAGGCTCCAGAGATACGCAGTATTTT.